This T cell receptor (beta chain) was observed in a study of Graves' ophthalmopathy and Graves' hyperthyroidism. This CDR3 contains 17 residues. Germline CDR1 and CDR2: KGHDR and SFDVKD. Trimming stripped 3 bases from V and 2 bases from J, with 17 bases between. For repertoire sequencing, the TCR beta CDR3 regions were amplified from RNA transcripts. Amplification began with first-round RT-PCR using HTBI primers, then second-round multiplex PCR was performed. In TCRdb, the multiplex PCR reads were re-called with MiXCR into one record per CDR3 protein. The sample includes approximately 45,000 distinct CDR3 sequences, about 50% of them seen just once. This clonotype is classed as medium-sized.

The sequenced sample was peripheral blood. The V call is TRBV24-1, the J call TRBJ2-3; tentatively, D is TRBD1 (7 bases). The source is an adult man with Graves' ophthalmopathy. The CDR3: CATSDRGGQEFTDTQYF. The CDR3 DNA follows: TGTGCCACCAGTGATCGGGGAGGACAGGAGTTCACAGATACGCAGTATTTT.